This T cell receptor beta chain was identified during a study of beta chain features in type 1 diabetes. This clone has a handful of counts. What it binds is unknown. The CDR3 totals 13 residues. V was shortened by 4 bases and J by 0 bases, with 9 bases between the two germline ends. Germline CDR1 and CDR2: SQVTM and ANQGSEA. Regarding the study as a whole: VDJ junctions from type 1 diabetes patients carried fewer insertions and larger deletions.

Of the isolated RNA, all was reverse transcribed, and so the sequenced material was expressed TCRB transcripts. Naive, central memory and regulatory T cell samples averaged roughly 3.8 million reads. The data were produced by immunoSEQ multiplex PCR, yet TCRdb's version contains in-frame clones alone and is incomplete. The sample yields around 150,000 clones, around 8% seen once. Sorted CD4+ subsets: naive, central memory, regulatory, stem cell-like memory (CD45RO/CCR7/CD25/CD127/CD95/CD27 panel). The source is a man between 18 and 29 years old in good health. Sequences were obtained from central memory CD4+ T cells from blood. The V gene is TRBV29-1, the J gene TRBJ1-2; the D gene is possibly TRBD1 (5 bases). The CDR3 coding sequence is TGCAGCGTTGCCCGACAGCCTAACTATGGCTACACCTTC. It is translated as CSVARQPNYGYTF.